This is a list of T cell receptor beta chains from one sample in a study of CD8 T cells in ankylosing spondylitis. TCRdb fed the 5' RACE reads into MiXCR, producing one record per CDR3 protein. The data contain around 340,000 distinct CDR3 sequences, roughly 14% of them seen just once; the ten biggest clones take up approximately 1%. Sequenced: blood, either unsorted or a sorted T cell fraction (not recorded which). These receptors were taken from a male donor with ankylosing spondylitis or in good health (not recorded which). CDR3s include the opening cysteine and the closing phenylalanine or tryptophan. The D gene is left open where the match is weak. Size is stated for part of the rows, as once, few or many counts, or as a class when the clone is expanded.

TRBJ2-3 TRBV5-5 few . TGTGCCAGCAGCTCCCACGGACAGGGAGGGACAGATACGCAGTATTTT CASSSHGQGGTDTQYF
TRBJ1-2 TRBV5-8 . . TGTGCCAGCAGCTTGGACAGGGACTCTAACTATGGCTACACCTTC CASSLDRDSNYGYTF
TRBJ1-1 TRBV19 few . TGTGCCAGTAGTATAGCGGGACCAATCGAAGCTTTCTTT CASSIAGPIEAFF
TRBJ1-2 TRBV29-1 few . TGCAGCGTTGTTGGCTACACCTTC CSVVGYTF
TRBJ1-1 TRBV7-9 few . TGTGCCAGCAGCTTATTGGGGATGAACACTGAAGCTTTCTTT CASSLLGMNTEAFF
TRBJ1-1 TRBV6-1 few . TGTGCCAGCAGCCACCGGGGAGGGAGGATGAACACTGAAGCTTTCTTT CASSHRGGRMNTEAFF
TRBJ2-1 TRBV12-3/TRBV12-4 few TRBD2 TGTGCCAGCACCCCGACCTGGGACTACCCTTACAATGAGCAGTTCTTC CASTPTWDYPYNEQFF
TRBJ2-3 TRBV12-3/TRBV12-4 . . TGTGCCAGCTACCGGTGGGGGACGAGCACAGATACGCAGTATTTT CASYRWGTSTDTQYF
TRBJ2-5 TRBV7-8 . . TGTGCCAGCAGCTTAGTCGGGGGGACCCAGTACTTC CASSLVGGTQYF
TRBJ2-3 TRBV6-4 . TRBD1 TGTGCCAGCAGTGAACAGGGGGCTCGGACAGATACGCAGTATTTT CASSEQGARTDTQYF
TRBJ2-1 TRBV19 few TRBD1 TGTGCCAGTAGTATCCGACAGGGGACCAATGAGCAGTTCTTC CASSIRQGTNEQFF
TRBJ1-1 TRBV6-1 few . TGTGCCAGCAGTAAAGGGGTTAGGACGACTGAAGCTTTCTTT CASSKGVRTTEAFF
TRBJ2-4 TRBV29-1 few . TGCAGCGTTGTCGGGTCATTTCAGTACTTC CSVVGSFQYF
TRBJ1-3 TRBV9 . . TGTGCCAGCAGCGTAGGGGGGAGGGCTGGAAACACCATATATTTT CASSVGGRAGNTIYF
TRBJ2-1 TRBV3-1 few TRBD2 TGTGCCAGCAGCCCCGTGATGTTCTCGACTAGCAAGAACAATGAGCAGTTCTTC CASSPVMFSTSKNNEQFF
TRBJ2-5 TRBV5-1 few . TGCGCCAGCAGCTTGGACCCCAGGTCCGGTAAAGAGACCCAGTACTTC CASSLDPRSGKETQYF
TRBJ2-1 TRBV20-1 . . TGCAGTGCTAGAGCGGTGGCGGGACTGGTGAAGCGGAATGAGCAGTTCTTC CSARAVAGLVKRNEQFF
TRBJ2-1 TRBV27 . TRBD2 TGTGCCAGCGGCTTTAGCGGGGGGGGGAATGAGCAGTTCTTC CASGFSGGGNEQFF
TRBJ2-3 TRBV7-2 . TRBD1 TGTGCCAGCACTTCCCGGGACAGACTCACAGATACGCAGTATTTT CASTSRDRLTDTQYF
TRBJ1-2 TRBV6-1 few TRBD1 TGTGCCAGCACTGACAGGGAAGTGCGTAATGGCTACACCTTC CASTDREVRNGYTF
TRBJ1-4 TRBV6-1 . . TGTGCCAGCAGTAGGGACCGAGGACTAAATGAAAAACTGTTTTTT CASSRDRGLNEKLFF
TRBJ1-5 TRBV2 few . TGTGCCAGCAGTGGGGAGGCGAATCAGCCCCAGCATTTT CASSGEANQPQHF
TRBJ2-2 TRBV5-1 . . TGCGCCAGCAGCCTGTCGCTCCAGGGGTCCGGGGAGCTGTTTTTT CASSLSLQGSGELFF
TRBJ1-2 TRBV11-2 few . TGTGCCAGCAGCTTAGATTTCAGCTACGGCTACACCTTC CASSLDFSYGYTF
TRBJ2-7 TRBV11-1 many . TGTGCCAGCAGCCGAGAGGAAGGAGGCCGCTCCCCGGGATCCTACGAGCAGTACTTC CASSREEGGRSPGSYEQYF
TRBJ1-4 TRBV12-3/TRBV12-4 few . TGTGCCAGCAGTCTAACGGACAGTGTATTGTTTTTT CASSLTDSVLFF
TRBJ2-2 TRBV5-6 . . TGTGCCAGCAGCTTGGGTGGAGCCTCGAACACCGGGGAGCTGTTTTTT CASSLGGASNTGELFF
TRBJ2-7 TRBV5-1 . TRBD1 TGCGCCAGCAGCGGGGGACAGGGGGACGGTGAGCAGTACTTC CASSGGQGDGEQYF